Listed below are T cell receptor beta chains from one sample, sequenced in a study of technical replicates of blood from several donors. The assay was immunoSEQ multiplex PCR, and TCRdb's table has in-frame clones only and misses some. The sample holds about 68,000 clones; roughly 97% are singletons and the top ten take about 0.24%. Material for sequencing was T cells isolated from PBMCs. These receptors all stem from a human donor in good health. Both conserved end residues are part of each CDR3. Each record gives: CDR3 DNA, CDR3 protein, D gene, J gene, V gene, clone size. The D gene is left open where the match is weak. Size values are once, few and many counts, or a class for expanded clones, and some rows have none.

CDR3nt: TGTGCCAGCAGTGAACCGGATACGCAGTATTTT
CDR3aa: CASSEPDTQYF
d_gene: NA
j_gene: TRBJ2-3
v_gene: TRBV6-1
abundance: NA

CDR3nt: TGTGCCAGCAGTTACTCGATGGACAGGACCCCAGCTTTCTTT
CDR3aa: CASSYSMDRTPAFF
d_gene: TRBD1
j_gene: TRBJ1-1
v_gene: TRBV6-5
abundance: once

CDR3nt: TGTGCCTGGAGCGGGACAGGTATCTACGAGCAGTACTTC
CDR3aa: CAWSGTGIYEQYF
d_gene: TRBD1
j_gene: TRBJ2-7
v_gene: TRBV30
abundance: NA

CDR3nt: TGTGCCAGCAGCCCATTCCGGGACACGATTTACAATGAGCAGTTCTTC
CDR3aa: CASSPFRDTIYNEQFF
d_gene: NA
j_gene: TRBJ2-1
v_gene: TRBV28
abundance: once

CDR3nt: TGTGCCAGCAGCCACGACTGGAATGAGCAGTTCTTC
CDR3aa: CASSHDWNEQFF
d_gene: NA
j_gene: TRBJ2-1
v_gene: TRBV27
abundance: NA

CDR3nt: TGCGCCAGCAGCCTGAGACTAGCGGGTGAATCCTACGAGCAGTACTTC
CDR3aa: CASSLRLAGESYEQYF
d_gene: TRBD2
j_gene: TRBJ2-7
v_gene: TRBV4-1
abundance: NA

CDR3nt: TGCAGCGTTGCGGAGAGGACAGGGGGCATAGAGCCCCAGCATTTT
CDR3aa: CSVAERTGGIEPQHF
d_gene: TRBD1
j_gene: TRBJ1-5
v_gene: TRBV29-1
abundance: NA

CDR3nt: TGTGCCAGCAGGGGCGTAGTCCATTCCGGGATCGAGCAGTACTTC
CDR3aa: CASRGVVHSGIEQYF
d_gene: NA
j_gene: TRBJ2-7
v_gene: TRBV19
abundance: NA

CDR3nt: TGTGCCAGTGGGACAGGGGAGGGGAGCATTCAGTACTTC
CDR3aa: CASGTGEGSIQYF
d_gene: TRBD1
j_gene: TRBJ2-4
v_gene: TRBV6-5
abundance: few

CDR3nt: TGTGCCAGCAGCTTGACAGTCATGAACACTGAAGCTTTCTTT
CDR3aa: CASSLTVMNTEAFF
d_gene: NA
j_gene: TRBJ1-1
v_gene: TRBV5-4
abundance: NA

CDR3nt: TGTGCCAGCAGTTGGGACAGGAACAATGAAAAACTGTTTTTT
CDR3aa: CASSWDRNNEKLFF
d_gene: TRBD1
j_gene: TRBJ1-4
v_gene: TRBV27
abundance: NA

CDR3nt: TGTGCCAGCAGTTCTCCTACCGGGAGCTACGAGCAGTACTTC
CDR3aa: CASSSPTGSYEQYF
d_gene: NA
j_gene: TRBJ2-7
v_gene: TRBV6-5
abundance: NA

CDR3nt: TGTGCCAGCAGTGAAGCCCCTAGCGGTTACGCTAGCGAGCAGTACTTC
CDR3aa: CASSEAPSGYASEQYF
d_gene: TRBD2
j_gene: TRBJ2-7
v_gene: TRBV2
abundance: NA

CDR3nt: TGTGCCAGCTCAAGCGGGACTCCGATCGGGGAGCTGTTTTTT
CDR3aa: CASSSGTPIGELFF
d_gene: TRBD2
j_gene: TRBJ2-2
v_gene: TRBV18
abundance: NA

CDR3nt: TGTGCCTGGAGCTCAGGGAACTATGGCTACACCTTC
CDR3aa: CAWSSGNYGYTF
d_gene: NA
j_gene: TRBJ1-2
v_gene: TRBV30
abundance: NA

CDR3nt: TGCGCCAGCAGCTTGGGCAGGGAAACAAATGAAGCTTTCTTT
CDR3aa: CASSLGRETNEAFF
d_gene: NA
j_gene: TRBJ1-1
v_gene: TRBV5-1
abundance: NA

CDR3nt: TGTGCCAGCAGCTTAGTCCGGGTTAAAGAGACCCAGTACTTC
CDR3aa: CASSLVRVKETQYF
d_gene: NA
j_gene: TRBJ2-5
v_gene: TRBV7-2
abundance: NA

CDR3nt: TGTGCCAGCAGTGTAAGGGGCAGTCAAGAGACCCAGTACTTC
CDR3aa: CASSVRGSQETQYF
d_gene: NA
j_gene: TRBJ2-5
v_gene: TRBV2
abundance: NA

CDR3nt: TGTGCCACTCAAGGGACTAGCGGGAGGGTACCTCTCTACAATGAGCAGTTCTTC
CDR3aa: CATQGTSGRVPLYNEQFF
d_gene: TRBD2
j_gene: TRBJ2-1
v_gene: TRBV19
abundance: once

CDR3nt: TGTGCCAGCAGCTTAGTATTAGCGGGGGCGAATGAGCAGTTCTTC
CDR3aa: CASSLVLAGANEQFF
d_gene: TRBD2
j_gene: TRBJ2-1
v_gene: TRBV7-9
abundance: NA

CDR3nt: TGTGCCAGCAGCGAAAGGGGAGGCTCTGGAAACACCATATATTTT
CDR3aa: CASSERGGSGNTIYF
d_gene: NA
j_gene: TRBJ1-3
v_gene: TRBV11-3
abundance: NA

CDR3nt: TGTGCCAGCAGCTTAGGGACTAGCGGACACACCGGGGAGCTGTTTTTT
CDR3aa: CASSLGTSGHTGELFF
d_gene: TRBD2
j_gene: TRBJ2-2
v_gene: TRBV11-1
abundance: NA

CDR3nt: TGTGCCAGCAGCTCCCAGCGGGGAGGGCAAGAGCAGTTCTTC
CDR3aa: CASSSQRGGQEQFF
d_gene: TRBD2
j_gene: TRBJ2-1
v_gene: TRBV7-3
abundance: NA

CDR3nt: TGTGCCAGCAGCCCACTAGCGGGATGGGTCGGCACCGGGGAGCTGTTTTTT
CDR3aa: CASSPLAGWVGTGELFF
d_gene: TRBD2
j_gene: TRBJ2-2
v_gene: TRBV5-6
abundance: NA

CDR3nt: TGTGCCAGCAGCCACTTTGACGTTCCGGGATATGGCTACACCTTC
CDR3aa: CASSHFDVPGYGYTF
d_gene: NA
j_gene: TRBJ1-2
v_gene: TRBV14
abundance: NA

CDR3nt: TGTGCCAGCAGCTCGGGTAGCTCTGGGGCCAACGTCCTGACTTTC
CDR3aa: CASSSGSSGANVLTF
d_gene: NA
j_gene: TRBJ2-6
v_gene: TRBV7-6
abundance: NA

CDR3nt: TGTGCCAGCAGCTTCGGACTAGCGGGAGGTAAAACCGGGGAGCTGTTTTTT
CDR3aa: CASSFGLAGGKTGELFF
d_gene: TRBD2
j_gene: TRBJ2-2
v_gene: TRBV5-4
abundance: NA

CDR3nt: TGTGCCAGCAGCAGAGGGACAGGGGACGGCTACACCTTC
CDR3aa: CASSRGTGDGYTF
d_gene: TRBD1
j_gene: TRBJ1-2
v_gene: TRBV6-5
abundance: once

CDR3nt: TGCGCCAGCAGCTTGGGGACACAAGCCTACGAGCAGTACTTC
CDR3aa: CASSLGTQAYEQYF
d_gene: NA
j_gene: TRBJ2-7
v_gene: TRBV5-1
abundance: NA

CDR3nt: TGTGCCAGCAGCCAAGCGGACACTGAAGCTTTCTTT
CDR3aa: CASSQADTEAFF
d_gene: NA
j_gene: TRBJ1-1
v_gene: TRBV4-2
abundance: NA

CDR3nt: TGTGCCAGCAGTTACTCCCGGACTACAGATACGCAGTATTTT
CDR3aa: CASSYSRTTDTQYF
d_gene: NA
j_gene: TRBJ2-3
v_gene: TRBV6-5
abundance: NA

CDR3nt: TGCGCCAGCAGTCAACAGGGGGCGCGGCCCCCAGATACGCAGTATTTT
CDR3aa: CASSQQGARPPDTQYF
d_gene: TRBD1
j_gene: TRBJ2-3
v_gene: TRBV5-1
abundance: NA

CDR3nt: TGCGCCAGCAGTTTTTCGACAGGGGGTCTCACAGATACGCAGTATTTT
CDR3aa: CASSFSTGGLTDTQYF
d_gene: TRBD1
j_gene: TRBJ2-3
v_gene: TRBV10-1
abundance: NA

CDR3nt: TGTGCCAGCAGCTTATTCTCCAACACTGAAGCTTTCTTT
CDR3aa: CASSLFSNTEAFF
d_gene: NA
j_gene: TRBJ1-1
v_gene: TRBV11-2
abundance: NA

CDR3nt: TGTGCCAGCAGCCAAGAATTGGACAGGGGCACCGGGGAGCTGTTTTTT
CDR3aa: CASSQELDRGTGELFF
d_gene: TRBD1
j_gene: TRBJ2-2
v_gene: TRBV4-2
abundance: NA

CDR3nt: TGTGCCAGCAGCCTAAGAAGGGGTCGGTCTAGCACCGGGGAGCTGTTTTTT
CDR3aa: CASSLRRGRSSTGELFF
d_gene: NA
j_gene: TRBJ2-2
v_gene: TRBV9
abundance: NA

CDR3nt: TGTGCCAGCAGCCCCACGGGCCCGGGGGAGACCCAGTACTTC
CDR3aa: CASSPTGPGETQYF
d_gene: NA
j_gene: TRBJ2-5
v_gene: TRBV14
abundance: NA

CDR3nt: TGTGCCAGTAGTCTTGGGGCCGGCACTGAAGCTTTCTTT
CDR3aa: CASSLGAGTEAFF
d_gene: NA
j_gene: TRBJ1-1
v_gene: TRBV19
abundance: NA

CDR3nt: TGTGCCAGCAGCGTAGGTGGGCCCCCCTACGAGCAGTACTTC
CDR3aa: CASSVGGPPYEQYF
d_gene: NA
j_gene: TRBJ2-7
v_gene: TRBV9
abundance: NA

CDR3nt: TGCGCCAGTGGACTAGCGGGGCGGAACACCGGGGAGCTGTTTTTT
CDR3aa: CASGLAGRNTGELFF
d_gene: TRBD2
j_gene: TRBJ2-2
v_gene: TRBV5-1
abundance: NA

CDR3nt: TGTGCCAGCAGTCCCGTCGGGAGTGGAAACACCATATATTTT
CDR3aa: CASSPVGSGNTIYF
d_gene: NA
j_gene: TRBJ1-3
v_gene: TRBV6-1
abundance: NA

CDR3nt: TGCGCCAGCAGGCTAGCAAGTACCGAGCAGTACTTC
CDR3aa: CASRLASTEQYF
d_gene: NA
j_gene: TRBJ2-7
v_gene: TRBV10-2
abundance: once

CDR3nt: TGTGCCAGCAGTTTTCCAACAGCCTATGCTAACTATGGCTACACCTTC
CDR3aa: CASSFPTAYANYGYTF
d_gene: NA
j_gene: TRBJ1-2
v_gene: TRBV28
abundance: NA

CDR3nt: TGTGCCAGCAGTCTCCCGCCGGGACAGGGCCACAATGAGCAGTTCTTC
CDR3aa: CASSLPPGQGHNEQFF
d_gene: TRBD1
j_gene: TRBJ2-1
v_gene: TRBV27
abundance: NA

CDR3nt: TGCGCCAGCAGCTTTACAGGGTCTGGGGCCAACGTCCTGACTTTC
CDR3aa: CASSFTGSGANVLTF
d_gene: NA
j_gene: TRBJ2-6
v_gene: TRBV5-1
abundance: NA

CDR3nt: TGTGCCAGCAAGGGACAGGGGGTAACAGATACGCAGTATTTT
CDR3aa: CASKGQGVTDTQYF
d_gene: TRBD1
j_gene: TRBJ2-3
v_gene: TRBV2
abundance: NA

CDR3nt: TGTGCCAGCGGGACAGGGGACAATCAGCCCCAGCATTTT
CDR3aa: CASGTGDNQPQHF
d_gene: TRBD1
j_gene: TRBJ1-5
v_gene: TRBV6-5
abundance: NA

CDR3nt: TGTGCCAGTAGTATTCGGACTAGCGGGAGTTACAATGAGCAGTTCTTC
CDR3aa: CASSIRTSGSYNEQFF
d_gene: TRBD2
j_gene: TRBJ2-1
v_gene: TRBV19
abundance: NA

CDR3nt: TGTGCCAGCGGGCCAGGTGGGGGGTACGAGCAGTACTTC
CDR3aa: CASGPGGGYEQYF
d_gene: NA
j_gene: TRBJ2-7
v_gene: TRBV5-6
abundance: NA

CDR3nt: TGTGCCAGCATTCTAGATAGCAATCAGCCCCAGCATTTT
CDR3aa: CASILDSNQPQHF
d_gene: NA
j_gene: TRBJ1-5
v_gene: TRBV6-1
abundance: NA

CDR3nt: TGTGCCAGCAGTAGAGCAGATACGCAGTATTTT
CDR3aa: CASSRADTQYF
d_gene: NA
j_gene: TRBJ2-3
v_gene: TRBV6-5
abundance: NA